Listed below are T cell receptor beta chains from one sample, sequenced in a study of T cells in Graves' hyperthyroidism and ophthalmopathy. MiXCR was run by TCRdb on the multiplex PCR reads, yielding one entry per CDR3 protein. Among approximately 250,000 distinct CDR3 sequences listed, approximately 25% were seen once. Sequencing was carried out using blood. The receptors originated from a woman in her forties with Graves' ophthalmopathy. The CDR3 runs from the conserved cysteine through the conserved F or W. D genes are given only for firm matches. Clone size is stated in some rows and not others, as once, few, many or a class when expanded.

many	TRBV19	TRBJ1-1	-	CASSNMKEAFF	TGTGCCAGTAGTAATATGAAGGAAGCTTTCTTT
many	TRBV12-3/TRBV12-4	TRBJ2-7	-	CASSLDGDTYEQYF	TGTGCCAGCAGTTTAGACGGGGACACCTACGAGCAGTACTTC
many	TRBV29-1	TRBJ2-5	TRBD2	CSGRTSGQETQYF	TGCAGCGGGCGGACTAGCGGACAAGAGACCCAGTACTTC
-	TRBV12-3/TRBV12-4	TRBJ2-4	TRBD2	CASTLTSGAKNIQYF	TGTGCCAGCACCTTGACTAGCGGGGCGAAAAACATTCAGTACTTC
-	TRBV6-2/TRBV6-3	TRBJ2-1	TRBD2	CASSYGSGGPHNEQFF	TGTGCCAGCAGTTACGGGTCGGGAGGGCCCCACAATGAGCAGTTCTTC
-	TRBV7-9	TRBJ2-2	-	CASSLAGGSTGELFF	TGTGCCAGCAGCTTAGCAGGGGGGAGCACCGGGGAGCTGTTTTTT
-	TRBV9	TRBJ1-1	-	CASSVSGAVMNTEAFF	TGTGCCAGCAGCGTATCCGGGGCGGTAATGAACACTGAAGCTTTCTTT
-	TRBV30	TRBJ2-2	TRBD1	CAWSVGRGKGELFF	TGTGCCTGGAGTGTAGGCAGGGGGAAGGGGGAGCTGTTTTTT
once	TRBV5-1	TRBJ2-7	-	CASSYPGSAGDEQYF	TGCGCCAGCAGCTATCCGGGCTCAGCGGGCGACGAGCAGTACTTC
many	TRBV20-1	TRBJ2-7	TRBD2	CSARPLAGDTYEQYF	TGCAGTGCTAGACCCTTAGCGGGAGATACCTACGAGCAGTACTTC
many	TRBV27	TRBJ2-6	-	CASTRLGSGANVLTF	TGTGCCAGCACCAGACTAGGCTCTGGGGCCAACGTCCTGACTTTC
many	TRBV4-1	TRBJ1-1	TRBD1	CASSPVGQGDTEAFF	TGCGCCAGCAGCCCGGTGGGACAGGGGGACACTGAAGCTTTCTTT
-	TRBV2	TRBJ2-6	-	CASRTGISGANVLTF	TGTGCCAGCAGGACAGGAATCTCTGGGGCCAACGTCCTGACTTTC
many	TRBV6-1	TRBJ2-7	TRBD2	CASSEYPLAGGAYEQYF	TGTGCCAGCAGTGAATACCCCTTAGCGGGAGGCGCCTACGAGCAGTACTTC
many	TRBV20-1	TRBJ2-7	-	CSARWTRHEQYF	TGCAGTGCTAGATGGACCAGACACGAGCAGTACTTC